This T cell receptor beta chain comes out of a study of T-cell memory formation after mild COVID-19. Study-wide context: Largely, TCR clusters stayed within a single donor. Notes on the study in general: Among CD4+ contracting clones, most were CM and EM, and CD8+ ones EMRA. Pre-infection memory harbored some responding clones, suggesting cross-reactive memory joined.

Per germline, CDR1 SGDLS and CDR2 YYNGEE. V lost 1 base and J lost 0, with 11 bases in between. This CDR3 is built from 15 residues. Researchers used 5'RACE with constant-segment primers to make TCR alpha and TCR beta cDNA libraries that carry sample barcodes and UMIs. TCRdb processed the 5' RACE reads anew with MiXCR; each CDR3 protein has one entry. The sample has 350,000 to 500,000 distinct CDR3 sequences; about 19% are singletons. This clonotype was counted between two and nine times. Its antigen is unidentified. The sample comprised PBMCs or a T cell subset sorted from them (not recorded which). This sequence joins TRBV9 and TRBJ2-7; D call uncertain. This TCR was recovered from an adult woman who had mild COVID-19 (a few samples of this study predate the infection). Cell type and time point are not known. CDR3 region: CASSVTGPPSYEQYF. As DNA, the CDR3 is TGTGCCAGCAGCGTAACGGGTCCACCCTCCTACGAGCAGTACTTC. Variable domain in full (rest from reference TRBV9 and TRBJ2-7): DSGVTQTPKHLITATGQRVTLRCSPRSGDLSVYWYQQSLDQGLQFLIQYYNGEERAKGNILERFSAQQFPDLHSELNLSSLELGDSALYFCASSVTGPPSYEQYFGPGTRLTVT.